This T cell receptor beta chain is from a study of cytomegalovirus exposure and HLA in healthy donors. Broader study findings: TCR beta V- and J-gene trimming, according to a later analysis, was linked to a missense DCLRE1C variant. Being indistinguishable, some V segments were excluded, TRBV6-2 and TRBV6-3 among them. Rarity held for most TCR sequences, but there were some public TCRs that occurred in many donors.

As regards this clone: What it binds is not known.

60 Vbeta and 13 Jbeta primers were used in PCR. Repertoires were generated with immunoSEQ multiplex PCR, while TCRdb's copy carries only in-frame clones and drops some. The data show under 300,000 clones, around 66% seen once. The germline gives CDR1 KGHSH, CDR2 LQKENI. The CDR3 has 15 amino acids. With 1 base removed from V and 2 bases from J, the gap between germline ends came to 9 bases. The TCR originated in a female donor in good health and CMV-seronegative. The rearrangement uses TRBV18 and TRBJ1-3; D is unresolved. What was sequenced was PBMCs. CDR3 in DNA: TGTGCCAGCTCACCACATGAGACAACTGGAAACACCATATATTTT. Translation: CASSPHETTGNTIYF.